The clone carrying this TCR beta chain was counted many times. Its target is not known. The data belong to a study of early T cells in non-severe SARS-CoV-2 infection. As for the study in general: Chains from this unsorted whole-blood bulk RNA could not be paired. Findings of the study overall: VDJdb matches were skewed toward anti-spike CD8 T cell responses.

Separate cDNA molecules each had unique molecular identifiers attached to them. TCRdb redid the calling of the 5' RACE reads with MiXCR, one entry per CDR3 protein. The data contain roughly 50,000 distinct CDR3 sequences, around 7.7% of them singletons. The CDR3 consists of 13 residues. Germline CDR1 reads SQVTM; CDR2 reads ANQGSEA. With 6 bases removed from V and 5 bases from J, the gap between germline ends came to 14 bases. The sequence derives from an adult who was a healthcare worker with PCR-confirmed SARS-CoV-2 infection or an uninfected control (not recorded which). The chain joins TRBV29-1 to TRBJ2-1; D is unclear. The source material was whole blood. The chain's CDR3 is CSVLMDGDNEQFF. DNA for the CDR3: TGCAGCGTGCTAATGGACGGTGACAATGAGCAGTTCTTC.